This T cell receptor beta chain was observed in a study of T-cell reconstitution after alpha-beta-depleted transplantation in children (TCRdb year 2016). As for the study more broadly: Using TCR repertoire profiling, the study followed T-cell immune reconstitution in a quantitative way in children after TCRalphabeta/CD19-depleted allogeneic hematopoietic cell transplantation.

Ten or more counts support this clonotype. Its binding antigen is unknown. No base qualities exist here, and no much larger clone lies one base off it. To prepare the library, PCR was applied. The sequencer was an Illumina HiSeq 2500. TCR library preparation used molecular barcoding, with unique molecular identifiers applied to normalize quantification of the TCRbeta repertoire. Using fastp at Q25 and MiXCR, TCRdb reprocessed the public reads and kept productive beta chains. Each entry merges the rows of one CDR3 protein and shows their most common DNA and genes. The sample contains about 400,000 distinct CDR3 sequences, more than 10% of them found a single time. The leading ten clones occupy 3.5% to 4.5% of the sample. The V end gives up 8 bases and the J end 8 bases, leaving 5 bases in the junction not matched to a gene. Spanning cysteine to phenylalanine, the CDR3 consists of 12 amino acids. CDR3 DNA only is kept here, 36 bases in frame from base 1. CDR1 and CDR2 are read off the germline V gene as KGHSH and LQKENI.

The sequence is built from TRBV18 and TRBJ2-1, with TRBD1 identical over 8 junction bases. This clonotype was sampled from a human donor who donated a stem cell graft to a child with Fanconi anemia. Sequencing was performed on PBMCs, taken from the stem cell graft. CDR3 region: CASSPTGDEQFF. Read as DNA, the sequence is TGTGCCAGCAGTCCGACAGGGGATGAGCAGTTCTTC.